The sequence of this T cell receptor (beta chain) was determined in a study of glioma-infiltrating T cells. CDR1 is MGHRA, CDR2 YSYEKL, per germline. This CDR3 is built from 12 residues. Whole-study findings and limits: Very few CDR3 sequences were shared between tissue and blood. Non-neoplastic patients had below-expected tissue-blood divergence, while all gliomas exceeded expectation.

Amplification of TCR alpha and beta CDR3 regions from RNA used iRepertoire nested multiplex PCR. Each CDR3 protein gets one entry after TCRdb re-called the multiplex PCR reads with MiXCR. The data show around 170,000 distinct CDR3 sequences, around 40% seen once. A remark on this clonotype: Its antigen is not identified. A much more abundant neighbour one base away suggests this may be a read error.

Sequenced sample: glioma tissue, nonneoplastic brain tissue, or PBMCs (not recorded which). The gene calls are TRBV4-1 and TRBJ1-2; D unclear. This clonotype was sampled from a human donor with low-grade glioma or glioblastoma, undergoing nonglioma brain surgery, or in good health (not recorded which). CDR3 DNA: TGTGCCAGCATCCAAGATCAGGATGGCTACACCTTC. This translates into CASIQDQDGYTF.